The next 17 T cell receptor beta chains were all read from a single sample in a study of OX40 agonist ivuxolimab in advanced cancers. Sequenced by immunoSEQ multiplex PCR; TCRdb stores in-frame clones only, minus some. The data contain about 81,000 clones, around 84% of them singletons. This material consisted of CD4+ or CD8+ T cells sorted from blood, taken in a trial of the OX40 agonist ivuxolimab. The source is an adult with an advanced solid tumor such as melanoma, head and neck, liver or kidney cancer.

The chain uses TRBV5-1 and TRBJ2-2; no firm D call. Germline values: CDR1 SGHRS, CDR2 YFSETQ. The CDR3 runs 16 residues. Trimming took 0 bases from V and 2 from J, leaving 11 bases between them. The CDR3 reads CASSLVWTGNTGELFF. The DNA for the CDR3 is TGCGCCAGCAGCTTGGTCTGGACCGGTAACACCGGGGAGCTGTTTTTT.

The V and J genes are TRBV19 and TRBJ2-3; 8 nucleotides line up with TRBD1. The CDR3 contains 19 residues. The ends lost 7 bases at V and 1 base at J; junction bases unmatched: 19. The germline CDR1 and CDR2 sequences are LNHDA and SQIVND (reference sequence). The CDR3 protein is CASNKRGTGGNRGTDTQYF. For the CDR3, the DNA is TGTGCCAGTAATAAACGGGGTACAGGGGGTAACCGCGGCACAGATACGCAGTATTTT.

The chain links TRBV21-1 to TRBJ2-1; whether TRBD2, the table's D call, matches the DNA was not checked. TRBV21-1 is a pseudogene. This CDR3 has 15 amino acids. CDR3 protein: CASSKGLSGDNEQFF. The CDR3 DNA is TGTGCCAGCAGCAAAGGGTTATCGGGGGACAATGAGCAGTTCTTC.

V usage is TRBV7-3 and J usage is TRBJ2-5, with D perhaps matching TRBD2 (5 bases). Germline V lookup: CDR1 SGHTA, CDR2 FQGTGA. Trimming shortened V by 5 bases and J by 3 bases, and 16 bases separated the two germline ends. The length of the CDR3 is 15 residues. CDR3 bases: TGTGCCAGCAGCGATCGGGGAAGGTCGAAAGAGACCCAGTACTTC. Its protein product is CASSDRGRSKETQYF.

CDR3 sequence (DNA): TGTGCCAGCAGTGAAGATAGGGGGGGCGCTGGCTACACCTTC. This encodes CASSEDRGGAGYTF. The V call is TRBV6-1, the J call TRBJ1-2, with D possibly matching TRBD1 (6 bases). Per germline, CDR1 MNHNS and CDR2 SASEGT. V was clipped by 1 base and J by 7 bases, with 13 bases between them. This CDR3 has 14 amino acids.

The chain links TRBV7-2 to TRBJ1-6; no clear D. Germline values: CDR1 SGHTA, CDR2 FQGNSA. This CDR3 region has 14 residues. The V gene lost 1 base and the J gene lost 7 bases, with 8 bases spanning the gap. In nucleotides, the CDR3 is TGTGCCAGCAGCTTAGGAGTGAAGAATTCACCCCTCCACTTT. Translated: CASSLGVKNSPLHF.

The chain is built from TRBV4-1 and TRBJ1-2, with 10 bases that match TRBD1. This CDR3 is built from 14 residues. V was pared by 4 bases and J by 8 bases, with 7 bases of the junction left unmatched. The V gene's germline CDR1 is MGHRA and CDR2 YSYEKL. This CDR3 reads CASSPGQGVGGYTF. In nucleotides, the CDR3 is TGCGCCAGCAGCCCCGGACAGGGGGTCGGAGGCTACACCTTC.

The genes are TRBV28 and TRBJ1-2, with D unresolved. V lost 6 bases and J 8 bases, leaving 13 bases between the germline ends. The CDR3 spans 12 residues. Looked up from germline, CDR1 is MDHEN and CDR2 is SYDVKM. CDR3 nucleotide sequence: TGTGCCAGCAGATCTCAACAAGCGGGCTACACCTTC. This codes for CASRSQQAGYTF.

This chain links TRBV25-1 with TRBJ1-1; 7 bases are a match to TRBD1. CDR3 size: 14 residues. Germline loops: CDR1 MGHDK, CDR2 SYGVNS. V was clipped by 6 bases and J by 4 bases; unmatched bases: 8. The CDR3 loop is CASRLTGDSTEAFF. CDR3 sequence (DNA): TGTGCCAGCAGGCTTACAGGGGACAGCACTGAAGCTTTCTTT.

The V and J genes are TRBV9 and TRBJ2-5; D might be TRBD1 (5 bases). Germline V lookup: CDR1 SGDLS, CDR2 YYNGEE. This CDR3 region has 11 residues. V was shortened by 3 bases and J by 7 bases, with 7 bases between the two germline ends. The CDR3 DNA is TGTGCCAGCAGCGCCCAGGGGACCCAGTACTTC. It yields the protein CASSAQGTQYF.

The chain is built from TRBV6-7 and TRBJ1-1; a possible D gene is TRBD1 (6 bases). TRBV6-7 has ORF status, its function being uncertain. CDR3 length: 16 residues. Trimming shortened V by 4 bases and J by 5 bases, and 20 bases separated the two germline ends. CDR3 region: CASSSGGGPRGTEAFF. The CDR3 nucleotides read TGTGCCAGCAGTTCTGGGGGCGGCCCCCGGGGGACTGAAGCTTTCTTT.

The chain couples TRBV7-9 to TRBJ2-7; no definite D call. The V end lost 1 base, the J end lost 5 bases, and 3 bases lay between the germline ends. Germline-derived CDR1 and CDR2 are SEHNR and FQNEAQ (reference sequence). The CDR3 totals 11 residues. The CDR3 DNA reads as TGTGCCAGCAGCTTAGAGGACGAGCAGTACTTC. This codes for CASSLEDEQYF.

The V gene is TRBV6-5, the J gene TRBJ2-2; D not resolved. The germline gives CDR1 MNHEY, CDR2 SVGAGI. CDR3 length: 14 amino acids. Trimming shortened V by 8 bases and J by 6 bases, and 16 bases separated the two germline ends. The CDR3 reads CASFNLEAPGELFF. CDR3 bases: TGTGCCAGCTTTAATCTGGAAGCCCCCGGGGAGCTGTTTTTT.

The chain uses TRBV15 and TRBJ1-1, with D uncertain. CDR1 is LNHNV and CDR2 is YYDKDF in the germline V gene (reference sequence). This CDR3 is built from 17 residues. The V gene lost 0 bases and the J gene lost 3 bases, with 17 bases spanning the gap. CDR3: CATSRDRRRRRDTEAFF. CDR3 nucleotide sequence: TGTGCCACCAGCAGAGATAGGAGGAGAAGGAGGGACACTGAAGCTTTCTTT.

This chain uses TRBV28 with TRBJ2-3; D possibly matches TRBD1 or TRBD2 (5 bases each). The CDR3 sequence is 14 residues long. The V and J ends lost 3 bases and 2 bases respectively, with 9 bases between them. Germline V gene data show CDR1 as MDHEN and CDR2 as SYDVKM. The CDR3 is CASSFRGITDTQYF. Here the CDR3 DNA reads TGTGCCAGCAGTTTTCGGGGCATCACAGATACGCAGTATTTT.

The chain employs TRBV12-5 and TRBJ2-2, with 9 bases that match TRBD2. V lost 4 bases, J lost 5 bases, and 8 bases stayed unmatched. Germline V gives CDR1 LGHNT, CDR2 FRNRAP. This CDR3 comprises 16 residues. Here the CDR3 DNA reads TGTGCTAGTGGTTCCCCGGCGGGAGGGCCGACCGGGGAGCTGTTTTTT. Its protein product is CASGSPAGGPTGELFF.

V gene TRBV21-1 combines with J gene TRBJ1-5; the table's TRBD1 call for D was not verified on the DNA. TRBV21-1 is labeled a pseudogene. The CDR3 covers 14 residues. Here the CDR3 DNA reads TGTGCCAGCAGCGGCAGGGCGTATGATCAGCCCCAGCATTTT. It yields the protein CASSGRAYDQPQHF.